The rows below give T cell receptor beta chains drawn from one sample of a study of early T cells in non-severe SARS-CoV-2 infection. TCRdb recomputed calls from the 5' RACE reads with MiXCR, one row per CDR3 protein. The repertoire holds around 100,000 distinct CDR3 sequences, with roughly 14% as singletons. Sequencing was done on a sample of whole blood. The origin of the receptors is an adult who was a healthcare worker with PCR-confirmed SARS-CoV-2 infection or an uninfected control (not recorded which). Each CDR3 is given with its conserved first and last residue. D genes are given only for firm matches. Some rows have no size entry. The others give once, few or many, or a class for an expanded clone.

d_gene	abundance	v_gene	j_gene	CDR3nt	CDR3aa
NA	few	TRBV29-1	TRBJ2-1	TGCAGCGTTGGAGTGGGTCAGGGCTTATTAAATGAGCAGTTCTTC	CSVGVGQGLLNEQFF
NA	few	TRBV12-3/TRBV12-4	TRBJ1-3	TGTGCCAGCAGTTCCCCCCCTGGAAACACCATATATTTT	CASSSPPGNTIYF
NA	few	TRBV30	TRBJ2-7	TGTGCCTGGAGTGGCCAGGACTCCTACGAGCAGTACTTC	CAWSGQDSYEQYF
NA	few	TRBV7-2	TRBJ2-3	TGTGCCAGCAGCTTAGAATGGGGTACGCAGTATTTT	CASSLEWGTQYF
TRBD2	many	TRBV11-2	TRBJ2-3	TGTGCCAGCAGCTTAGGCCTTAGCGGGACGTCGACAGATACGCAGTATTTT	CASSLGLSGTSTDTQYF
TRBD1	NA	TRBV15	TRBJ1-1	TGTGCCACCAGCGAACAGGGGGCCGAAGCTTTCTTT	CATSEQGAEAFF
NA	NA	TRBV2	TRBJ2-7	TGTGCCAGGGCCCCCGGAGGAGCCCCTGACGAGCAGTACTTC	CARAPGGAPDEQYF
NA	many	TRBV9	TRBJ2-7	TGTGCCAGCAGCGTAGACGGGGTCGAGCAGTACTTC	CASSVDGVEQYF
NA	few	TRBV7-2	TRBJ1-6	TGTGCCAGCAGCCCGTCAATGTACGGTTCACCCCTCCACTTT	CASSPSMYGSPLHF
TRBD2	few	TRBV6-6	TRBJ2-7	TGTGCCAGCAGACCCGGGACTAGCGGGTACGAGCAGTACTTC	CASRPGTSGYEQYF
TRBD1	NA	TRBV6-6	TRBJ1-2	TGTGCCAGCAGTTACATAGACAGGGTATCTGCTAAGGGCTACACCTTC	CASSYIDRVSAKGYTF
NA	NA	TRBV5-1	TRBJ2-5	TGCGCCAGCAGCTTGGAGGGGTTCAAGACCCAGTACTTC	CASSLEGFKTQYF
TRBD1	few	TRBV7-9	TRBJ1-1	TGTGCCAGCAGCTCACAGGGGTTGAACACTGAAGCTTTCTTT	CASSSQGLNTEAFF
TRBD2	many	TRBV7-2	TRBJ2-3	TGTGCCAGCAGCTTAGGGGTGGCTAGCGGGACCACAGATACGCAGTATTTT	CASSLGVASGTTDTQYF
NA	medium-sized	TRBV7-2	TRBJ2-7	TGTGCCAGCAGCTTAGTGACGGGGAACTCCTACGAGCAGTACTTC	CASSLVTGNSYEQYF
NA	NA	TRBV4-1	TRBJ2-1	TGCGCCAGCAGCCAAGTCGGCATCAATGAGCAGTTCTTC	CASSQVGINEQFF
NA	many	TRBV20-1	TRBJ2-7	TGCAGTGCCGGGGCAGGGGCGCGCGAGCAGTACTTC	CSAGAGAREQYF
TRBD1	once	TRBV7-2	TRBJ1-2	TGTGCCAGCAGGGGGACAGGGCAGGGCTACACCTTC	CASRGTGQGYTF
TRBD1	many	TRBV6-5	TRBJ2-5	TGTGCCAGCGGACGAGCCGGGACAGCTGGGGAGACCCAGTACTTC	CASGRAGTAGETQYF
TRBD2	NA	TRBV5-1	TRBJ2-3	TGCGCCAGCGGAAACGCGGGAGTAGCCGATACGCAGTATTTT	CASGNAGVADTQYF
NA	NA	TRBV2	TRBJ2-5	TGTGCCAGCAGTGAATTTCGGAGTCTGGAGACCCAGTACTTC	CASSEFRSLETQYF
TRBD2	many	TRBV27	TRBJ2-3	TGTGCCAGCAGTCAGGGACTAGGCACAGATACGCAGTATTTT	CASSQGLGTDTQYF
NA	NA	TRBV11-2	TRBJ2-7	TGTGCCAGCAGCTCGCCCCTAGCGCCCTACGAGCAGTACTTC	CASSSPLAPYEQYF
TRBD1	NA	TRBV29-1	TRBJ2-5	TGCAGCGTCTCATCCGGGACAGGGCACGAGACCCAGTACTTC	CSVSSGTGHETQYF
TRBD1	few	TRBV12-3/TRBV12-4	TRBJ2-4	TGTGCCAGCAGTCCGGGACAGGGAGGGAACATTCAGTACTTC	CASSPGQGGNIQYF
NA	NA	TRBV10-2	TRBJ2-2	TGCGCCAGCAGTGAGGCCGCCCGGAACACCGGGGAGCTGTTTTTT	CASSEAARNTGELFF
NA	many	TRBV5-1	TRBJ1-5	TGCGCCAGCAGCCCGGAACAGGGTCAGCCCCAGCATTTT	CASSPEQGQPQHF
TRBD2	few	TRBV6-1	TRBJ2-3	TGTGCCAGCAGGAGGGGCGAGCGGGAGGCCACAGATACGCAGTATTTT	CASRRGEREATDTQYF
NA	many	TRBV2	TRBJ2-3	TGTGCCAGCAGGCACAGGGTAATCGCAGATACGCAGTATTTT	CASRHRVIADTQYF
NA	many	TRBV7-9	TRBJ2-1	TGTGCCAGCCGGCTAGAAGGACGGACGACAAATGAGCAGTTCTTC	CASRLEGRTTNEQFF
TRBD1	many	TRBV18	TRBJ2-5	TGTGCCAGCTCATCAGGACAGGGCGTCGAAGAGACCCAGTACTTC	CASSSGQGVEETQYF
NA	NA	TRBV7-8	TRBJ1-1	TGTGCCAGCAGCCGGGATCTTGAAGCTTTCTTT	CASSRDLEAFF
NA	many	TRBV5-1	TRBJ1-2	TGCGCCAGCAGCTCCGGTGGAGGACAGAAGTATTATGGCTACACCTTC	CASSSGGGQKYYGYTF
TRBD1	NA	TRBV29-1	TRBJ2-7	TGCAGCGTTACCTCGGGACAGGGGTTCCGCGAGCAGTACTTC	CSVTSGQGFREQYF
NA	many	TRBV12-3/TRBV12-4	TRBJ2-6	TGTGCCAGCAGGGGGGGCGTCTCTGGGGCCAACGTCCTGACTTTC	CASRGGVSGANVLTF
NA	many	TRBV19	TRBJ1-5	TGTGCCAGTAGGTCGACAGGATATAGCAATCAGCCCCAGCATTTT	CASRSTGYSNQPQHF
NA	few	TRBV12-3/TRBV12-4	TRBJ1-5	TGTGCCAGCAGTCGACTACAGGGTCAGCCCCAGCATTTT	CASSRLQGQPQHF